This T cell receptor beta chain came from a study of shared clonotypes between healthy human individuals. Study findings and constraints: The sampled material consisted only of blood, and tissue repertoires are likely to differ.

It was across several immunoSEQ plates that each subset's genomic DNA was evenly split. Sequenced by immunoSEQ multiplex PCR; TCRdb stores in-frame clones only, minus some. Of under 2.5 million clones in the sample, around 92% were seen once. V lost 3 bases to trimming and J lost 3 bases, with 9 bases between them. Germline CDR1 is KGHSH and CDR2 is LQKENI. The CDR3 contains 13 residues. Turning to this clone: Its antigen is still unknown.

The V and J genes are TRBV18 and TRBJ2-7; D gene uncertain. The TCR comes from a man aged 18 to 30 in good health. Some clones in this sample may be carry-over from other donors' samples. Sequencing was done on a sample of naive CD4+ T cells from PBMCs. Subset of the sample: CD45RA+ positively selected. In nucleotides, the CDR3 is TGTGCCAGCTCACCCCGAGCCTTCTACGAGCAGTACTTC. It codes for CASSPRAFYEQYF. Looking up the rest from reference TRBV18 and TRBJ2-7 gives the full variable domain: NAGVMQNPRHLVRRRGQEARLRCSPMKGHSHVYWYRQLPEEGLKFMVYLQKENIIDESGMPKERFSAEFPKEGPSILRIQQVVRGDSAAYFCASSPRAFYEQYFGPGTRLTVT.